What follows is one TCR beta chain and its context. Its antigen is not known. This sample was taken from a study of CD8+CD57+ T cells in acquired aplastic anemia. Looking at the study overall: Sorting CD4+ and CD8+ cells gave DNA averaging approximately 3 ug.

Trimming pared 3 bases from V and 3 bases from J, leaving 4 bases between. This CDR3 contains 12 residues. The germline V gene has CDR1 LNHDA and CDR2 SQIVND (reference sequence). Template material for TCR beta VDJ and CDR3 profiling consisted of genomic DNA. TCRdb ran MiXCR on the reads and lists one entry per CDR3 protein. The repertoire holds more than 150,000 distinct CDR3 sequences, with 35% to 50% as singletons. The study's findings and limits: Patients and healthy controls showed no significant CD8+ Simpson's diversity difference. Patients and controls had in common fewer than 30 CD8+ CDR3 sequences.

The sample taken for sequencing was sorted CD4+, CD8+, or CD8+CD57+ T cells (not recorded which) from PBMCs. This receptor was taken from a human donor in good health. The chain couples TRBV19 to TRBJ2-3; the D is unclear. CDR3 coding DNA: TGTGCCAGTAGTATGGCTACAGATACGCAGTATTTT. Protein: CASSMATDTQYF. Full variable domain (rest looked up from reference TRBV19 and TRBJ2-3): DGGITQSPKYLFRKEGQNVTLSCEQNLNHDAMYWYRQDPGQGLRLIYYSQIVNDFQKGDIAEGYSVSREKKESFPLTVTSAQKNPTAFYLCASSMATDTQYFGPGTRLTVL.